This T cell receptor (beta chain) originates from a study of early T cells in non-severe SARS-CoV-2 infection. Study as a whole: Sequencing of unsorted whole blood was done on bulk RNA, leaving chains unpaired.

This clonotype has just a few counts. Via MiXCR, TCRdb re-called the 5' RACE reads, giving one row per CDR3 protein. The repertoire has 65,000 to 85,000 distinct CDR3 sequences, 9% to 10% of them found once; the top ten carry around 16%. Sequencing used whole blood, obtained at baseline. This receptor was taken from an adult who was a healthcare worker with PCR-confirmed SARS-CoV-2 infection or an uninfected control (not recorded which).

Here the CDR3 DNA reads TGTGCCAGCAGTAGGACTAGCCAAAATGAGCAGTTCTTC. It yields the protein CASSRTSQNEQFF. The chain uses TRBV12-3 or TRBV12-4 and TRBJ2-1; 8 bases map to TRBD2. V trimming: 5 bases; J trimming: 7 bases; junction bases outside the gene matches: 4. The CDR3 is 13 residues long.